This T cell receptor (beta chain) was found in a study of early T cells in non-severe SARS-CoV-2 infection. Study-level background: Investigators sequenced bulk RNA drawn from unsorted whole blood, and chains remained unpaired.

Each single cDNA molecule received a unique molecular identifier. TCRdb redid the calling of the 5' RACE reads with MiXCR, one entry per CDR3 protein. Among 25,000 to 35,000 distinct CDR3 sequences listed, about 4.6% were seen once. This CDR3 comprises 13 residues. Germline assignment: CDR1 MNHEY and CDR2 SVGEGT. Trimming took 5 bases from V and 5 from J, leaving 10 bases between them. The table lists this clonotype with a few counts. This sequence joins TRBV6-2 or TRBV6-3 and TRBJ2-1, with no clear D. The clonotype originates from an adult who was a healthcare worker with PCR-confirmed SARS-CoV-2 infection or an uninfected control (not recorded which). Sequencing was carried out using whole blood. CDR3 DNA sequence: TGTGCCAGCAGTCAGAAAGAGGACAATGAGCAGTTCTTC. It encodes CASSQKEDNEQFF.